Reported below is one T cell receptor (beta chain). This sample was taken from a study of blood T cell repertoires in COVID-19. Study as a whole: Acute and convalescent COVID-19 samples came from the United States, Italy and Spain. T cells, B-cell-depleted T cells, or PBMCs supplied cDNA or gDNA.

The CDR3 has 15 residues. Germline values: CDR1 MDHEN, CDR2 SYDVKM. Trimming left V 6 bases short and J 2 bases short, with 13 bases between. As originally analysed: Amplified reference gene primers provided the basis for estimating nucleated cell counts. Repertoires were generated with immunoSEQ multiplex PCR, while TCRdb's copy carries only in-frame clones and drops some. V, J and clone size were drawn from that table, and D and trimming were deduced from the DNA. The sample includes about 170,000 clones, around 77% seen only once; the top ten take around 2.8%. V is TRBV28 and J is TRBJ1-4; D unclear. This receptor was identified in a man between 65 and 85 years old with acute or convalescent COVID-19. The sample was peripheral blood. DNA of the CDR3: TGTGCCAGCAGCTCCCCGGCAGGTACTAATGAAAAACTGTTTTTT. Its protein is CASSSPAGTNEKLFF.